A single sample is the source of the 20 T cell receptor beta chains below, sequenced in a study of blood T cell repertoires in COVID-19. Assay: immunoSEQ multiplex PCR; the TCRdb copy retains only in-frame clones and omits some. The table records a few hundred thousand clones, more than 70% of them present only once. The sequencing sample was made of peripheral blood. These receptors were taken from a woman between 18 and 29 years old with acute or convalescent COVID-19.

Written as DNA, the CDR3 is TGCGCCAGCAGCTTTCCGGGGAACACTGAAGCTTTCTTT. It codes for CASSFPGNTEAFF. The chain recombines TRBV5-1 with TRBJ1-1; D is unresolved. The CDR3 loop spans 13 amino acids. V lost 2 bases and J 1 base, leaving 6 bases between the germline ends. CDR1 is SGHRS, CDR2 YFSETQ, per germline.

This chain links TRBV6-5 with TRBJ1-2; tentatively, D is TRBD1 (6 bases). The CDR3 sequence is 14 residues long. Germline V gives CDR1 MNHEY, CDR2 SVGAGI. The V and J ends lost 0 bases and 6 bases respectively, with 11 bases between them. CDR3 sequence reads: CASSYSRPGDGYTF. The CDR3 coding sequence is TGTGCCAGCAGTTACTCGAGGCCAGGGGATGGCTACACCTTC.

The V call is TRBV6-5, the J call TRBJ1-4; 9 bases agree with TRBD1. Looked up from germline, CDR1 is MNHEY and CDR2 is SVGAGI. The CDR3 length is 15 residues. The ends lost 2 bases at V and 6 bases at J; junction bases unmatched: 4. This CDR3 is CASSYLGQGYEKLFF. DNA for the CDR3: TGTGCCAGCAGTTACCTCGGACAGGGGTATGAAAAACTGTTTTTT.

The chain uses TRBV4-1 and TRBJ1-2; 8 bases align to TRBD1. V lost 0 bases to trimming and J lost 4 bases; unmatched junction nucleotides: 10. The CDR3 is made up of 17 amino acids. The germline CDR1 and CDR2 sequences are MGHRA and YSYEKL. The CDR3 bases are TGCGCCAGCAGCCAAGATACCCCGGGGGACAGGCGCTATGGCTACACCTTC. It codes for CASSQDTPGDRRYGYTF.

This chain uses TRBV7-2 with TRBJ2-1; a weak D match, TRBD1 (5 bases). The CDR3 runs to 15 residues. CDR1 and CDR2 from the germline V gene are SGHTA and FQGNSA. V was pared by 1 base and J by 6 bases, with 13 bases between. CDR3: CASSLEVTAPNEQFF. CDR3 in DNA: TGTGCCAGCAGCTTAGAAGTGACAGCGCCCAATGAGCAGTTCTTC.

This clone was seen a few times. This chain joins TRBV12-5 and TRBJ1-1; D is undetermined. V gave up 1 base and J gave up 3 bases, with 6 bases separating them. CDR3 length: 13 residues. Germline CDR1 reads LGHNT; CDR2 reads FRNRAP. The CDR3 sequence is CASGLDGYTEAFF. The CDR3 nucleotides are TGTGCTAGTGGTTTGGACGGTTACACTGAAGCTTTCTTT.

The rearrangement links TRBV6-5 to TRBJ2-4, with 9 positions matching TRBD1. The V and J ends lost 6 bases and 4 bases, in that order; junction bases with no gene match: 7. The germline gives CDR1 MNHEY, CDR2 SVGAGI. The CDR3 is 15 amino acids. CDR3 bases: TGTGCCAGCAGCCTTACAGGGGGCGTGAAAAACATTCAGTACTTC. The encoded protein is CASSLTGGVKNIQYF.

The table lists this clone with a few counts. This sequence joins TRBV18 and TRBJ2-1, with 15 bases matching TRBD2. CDR1 is KGHSH and CDR2 is LQKENI in the germline V gene. The ends lost 4 bases at V and 15 bases at J; junction bases unmatched: 13. This CDR3 is built from 16 residues. The DNA for the CDR3 is TGTGCCAGCTCACTCCCCGGGACTAGCGGGAGGTCCCGGCCGTTCTTC. It encodes CASSLPGTSGRSRPFF.

The chain combines TRBV5-1 with TRBJ2-1; 9 nucleotides align to TRBD2. This CDR3 is 14 amino acids long. Germline V lookup: CDR1 SGHRS, CDR2 YFSETQ. Losses at the gene ends were 0 bases for V and 6 bases for J; bases not matched to a gene: 1. The CDR3 region is CASSLVAGANEQFF. The CDR3 coding sequence is TGCGCCAGCAGCTTGGTAGCGGGAGCCAATGAGCAGTTCTTC.

A note on this clone: A much larger clone sits a single nucleotide away, making a read error possible. This chain connects TRBV14 to TRBJ2-5, with a weak D call TRBD2 (5 bases). V was shortened by 5 bases and J by 7 bases, with 8 bases between the two germline ends. Germline loops: CDR1 SGHDN, CDR2 FVKESK. The CDR3 is 11 amino acids. The CDR3 bases are TGTGCCAGCAGCTTAGGAGGGACCCAGTACTTC. Protein: CASSLGGTQYF.

The chain carries TRBV27 and TRBJ2-1; possible D gene TRBD1, 5 bases. V gave up 5 bases and J gave up 6 bases, with 11 bases separating them. Germline values: CDR1 MNHEY, CDR2 SMNVEV (reference sequence). The CDR3 has 13 amino acids. The CDR3 loop is CASSPVGVNEQFF. As DNA, the CDR3 is TGTGCCAGCAGTCCGGTAGGGGTCAATGAGCAGTTCTTC.

J is TRBJ2-1 and V is TRBV5-6; no clear D. Germline V gene data show CDR1 as SGHDT and CDR2 as YYEEEE. V lost 4 bases and J lost 6, with 11 bases in between. The CDR3 loop spans 13 amino acids. The CDR3 reads CASSASMTNEQFF. The CDR3, as DNA: TGTGCCAGCAGCGCTAGTATGACCAATGAGCAGTTCTTC.

This clone was seen a single time. The chain links TRBV6-1 to TRBJ2-2, with 10 nucleotides matching TRBD2. From germline, CDR1 is MNHNS and CDR2 SASEGT. V lost 3 bases to trimming and J lost 5 bases; unmatched junction nucleotides: 9. The CDR3 totals 17 residues. The CDR3 DNA reads TGTGCCAGCAGTGAGGACCGTCGGACTAGCGGTACCGGGGAGCTGTTTTTT. Its translation is CASSEDRRTSGTGELFF.

The chain employs TRBV6-5 and TRBJ1-2, with D perhaps matching TRBD1 (5 bases). Trimming shortened V by 2 bases and J by 5 bases, and 12 bases separated the two germline ends. Germline V gene sequence: CDR1 MNHEY, CDR2 SVGAGI. CDR3 length equals 14 residues. This chain's CDR3 is CASSYDRFLYGYTF. Written as DNA, the CDR3 is TGTGCCAGCAGTTACGACAGATTCCTTTATGGCTACACCTTC.

The CDR3 reads CASSQDEGASWKGSSEQFF. CDR3 nucleotides: TGTGCCAGCAGCCAAGATGAAGGGGCCAGCTGGAAGGGTTCTAGTGAGCAGTTCTTC. The chain employs TRBV3-1 (or the pseudogene TRBV3-2) and TRBJ2-1; the D gene is possibly TRBD1 (5 bases). V lost 0 bases to trimming and J lost 9 bases, with 27 bases between them. Germline V gene data show CDR1 as LGHDT and CDR2 as YNNKEL (reference sequence). This CDR3 has 19 amino acids.

This clone was counted once. This sequence joins TRBV29-1 and TRBJ2-2; 7 nucleotides match TRBD1. V lost 1 base and J lost 1; bases outside the gene matches: 3. CDR3 length: 15 residues. CDR1 is SQVTM, CDR2 ANQGSEA, per germline. The CDR3 DNA follows: TGCAGCGTTGAAGGACAGGGAATGAACACCGGGGAGCTGTTTTTT. It encodes CSVEGQGMNTGELFF.

The J gene is TRBJ2-1, the V gene TRBV7-2; D possibly corresponds to TRBD2 (6 bases). Germline values: CDR1 SGHTA, CDR2 FQGNSA. This CDR3 has 16 residues. V was trimmed by 5 bases and J by 0 bases, leaving 14 bases between them. The CDR3 is CASSLFGDFSYNEQFF. DNA for the CDR3: TGTGCCAGCAGCCTCTTCGGGGACTTCTCCTACAATGAGCAGTTCTTC.

V usage is TRBV21-1 and J usage is TRBJ1-5. TRBV21-1 is assigned pseudogene status. This CDR3 has 15 amino acids. The CDR3 region has the DNA TGTGCCAGCAGCACAAGAGGGCGCGACAATCAGCCCCAGCATTTT. Protein sequence: CASSTRGRDNQPQHF.

The chain carries TRBV6-2 or TRBV6-3 and TRBJ2-4; 11 bases fit TRBD2. The CDR3 consists of 19 residues. The germline gives CDR1 MNHEY, CDR2 SVGEGT. J was trimmed by 0 bases and V by 0 bases; bases with no gene match: 7. The CDR3 DNA reads TGTGCCAGCAGTTACTCGATGACTAGCGGGAAAACAGCCAAAAACATTCAGTACTTC. Protein sequence: CASSYSMTSGKTAKNIQYF.

V is TRBV6-6 and J is TRBJ2-2, with 11 bases lining up with TRBD2. The germline V gene has CDR1 MNHNY and CDR2 SVGAGI (reference sequence). The CDR3 sequence is 20 residues long. The trim removed 6 bases at V and 4 bases at J, leaving 19 bases unmatched. The CDR3 reads CASSYQSPSGLAGGTGELFF. CDR3 DNA sequence: TGTGCCAGCAGCTACCAATCCCCGAGCGGACTAGCGGGCGGCACCGGGGAGCTGTTTTTT.